This T cell receptor (beta chain) was retrieved from a study of cytomegalovirus exposure and HLA in healthy donors. Study-level results: The study found most TCR sequences rare, yet found some public TCRs in many donors.

The 120-subject validation cohort, separate from the approximately 670-subject first cohort, included the donors. The assay was immunoSEQ multiplex PCR, and TCRdb's table has in-frame clones only and misses some. The data contain 150,000 to 200,000 clones, 89% of them singletons. Comments on this clone: Its antigen is undetermined.

CDR3 length: 13 residues. Germline V gene data show CDR1 as GTSNPN and CDR2 as SVGIG (reference sequence). V lost 4 bases, J lost 6 bases, and 6 bases stayed unmatched. Sequenced: PBMCs. This chain joins TRBV30 and TRBJ2-7, with 10 bases lining up with TRBD2. The origin of this receptor is a young man in good health and CMV-seropositive. The CDR3 DNA is TGTGCCTGGAACAGGGTAGCGGGAGGCGAGCAGTACTTC. It specifies CAWNRVAGGEQYF.